The 24 T cell receptor beta chains in this list originate from one sample, sequenced in a study of T cell repertoires in ileal Crohn's disease. Generated by immunoSEQ multiplex PCR, the TCRdb table keeps only in-frame clones and is missing some. Altogether about 11,000 clones are present, 75% to 85% being singletons, with the ten largest covering 7.1%. Time point given: neoterminal ileum biopsy at postoperative endoscopy, about 6 months after surgery. What was sequenced was ileal tissue. Every receptor here comes from an adult with Crohn's disease.

The sample holds one count of this clone. The chain couples TRBV2 to TRBJ2-3; 9 nucleotides agree with TRBD1. The germline V gene has CDR1 SNHLY and CDR2 FYNNEI. The CDR3 loop spans 15 amino acids. The V segment lost 7 bases and the J segment 5 bases; nucleotides outside the gene matches: 10. The CDR3 nucleotides are TGTGCCAGCAACTCCGGGACAGGGTTTAGAGATACGCAGTATTTT. Amino acid sequence: CASNSGTGFRDTQYF.

In this sample, this clone turned up a few times. The V and J genes are TRBV5-5 and TRBJ2-7; TRBD1 might be the D (5 bases). V was clipped by 0 bases and J by 6 bases, with 10 bases between them. The germline CDR1 and CDR2 sequences are SGHKS and YYEKEE (reference sequence). The CDR3 covers 13 residues. CDR3 region: CASSLGWQGEQYF. In DNA form, the CDR3 reads TGTGCCAGCAGCTTGGGGTGGCAGGGCGAGCAGTACTTC.

The chain uses TRBV6-1 and TRBJ1-2; D ambiguous. V gave up 5 bases and J gave up 6 bases, with 7 bases separating them. The CDR3 consists of 11 residues. CDR1 is MNHNS and CDR2 is SASEGT in the germline V gene. The CDR3 protein is CASSSINGYTF. CDR3 nucleotides: TGTGCCAGCAGTTCCATCAATGGCTACACCTTC.

The chain joins TRBV7-8 to TRBJ2-2; 7 bases map to TRBD1. The ends lost 3 bases at V and 0 bases at J; junction bases unmatched: 7. CDR1 and CDR2 (germline): SGHVS, FQNEAQ. The CDR3 has 17 amino acids. The DNA for the CDR3 is TGTGCCAGCAGCTTGACAGGGTGGGGCTCGAACACCGGGGAGCTGTTTTTT. It yields the protein CASSLTGWGSNTGELFF.

This clone came up a few times. The chain couples TRBV27 to TRBJ1-6; no firm D call. The CDR3 is 13 residues long. Looked up from germline, CDR1 is MNHEY and CDR2 is SMNVEV (reference sequence). Trimming left V 5 bases short and J 10 bases short, with 12 bases between. CDR3 coding DNA: TGTGCCAGCAGTCCCTCCGCCGGGTCACCCCTCCACTTT. Translated: CASSPSAGSPLHF.

The J gene is TRBJ2-1, the V gene TRBV5-1; TRBD1 might be the D (6 bases). Per germline, CDR1 SGHRS and CDR2 YFSETQ. Trimming removed 7 bases from V and 0 bases from J, with 14 bases in between. The CDR3 spans 15 residues. CDR3 sequence: CASSIQGGSYNEQFF. CDR3 bases: TGCGCCAGCTCCATACAGGGCGGCTCCTACAATGAGCAGTTCTTC.

The rearrangement links TRBV5-1 to TRBJ2-3, with D perhaps TRBD2 (6 bases). Germline CDR1 reads SGHRS; CDR2 reads YFSETQ. With 3 bases removed from V and 1 base from J, the gap between germline ends came to 15 bases. The CDR3 runs to 16 residues. CDR3 loop: CASSSSGWEGTDTQYF. CDR3 nucleotides: TGCGCCAGCAGCTCCTCAGGTTGGGAGGGCACAGATACGCAGTATTTT.

The rearrangement uses TRBV27 and TRBJ1-1; 8 bases fit TRBD1. V lost 5 bases, J lost 3 bases, and 11 bases stayed unmatched. The CDR3 runs to 16 residues. CDR1 MNHEY and CDR2 SMNVEV come from the germline V gene (reference sequence). CDR3 DNA sequence: TGTGCCAGCAGTGCGCAACAGGGGGGCGCCCACACTGAAGCTTTCTTT. Its protein product is CASSAQQGGAHTEAFF.

This chain uses TRBV4-1 with TRBJ2-4, with 9 bases that match TRBD2. Germline V gene data show CDR1 as MGHRA and CDR2 as YSYEKL. Losses at the gene ends were 3 bases for V and 0 bases for J; bases not matched to a gene: 3. This CDR3 contains 16 residues. CDR3 region: CASSQAGGLAKNIQYF. The DNA of the CDR3 is TGCGCCAGCAGCCAGGCGGGGGGGCTAGCCAAAAACATTCAGTACTTC.

This chain links TRBV4-2 with TRBJ2-1, with 14 bases identical to TRBD2. The CDR3 consists of 15 residues. Germline values: CDR1 LGHNA, CDR2 YNFKEQ. With 4 bases clipped from V and 6 bases from J, the junction kept 2 bases outside the gene matches. The CDR3 here is CASSLTSGGVNEQFF. The CDR3 DNA reads TGTGCCAGCAGCCTGACTAGCGGGGGGGTCAATGAGCAGTTCTTC.

This chain links TRBV5-5 with TRBJ1-4; TRBD1 might be the D (5 bases). CDR1 is SGHKS and CDR2 is YYEKEE in the germline V gene (reference sequence). Between the trimmed V and J ends, which lost 3 bases and 4 bases, there was a span of 10 bases. There are 14 residues in the CDR3. CDR3 residues: CASSWGGLNEKLFF. CDR3 nucleotide sequence: TGTGCCAGCAGCTGGGGGGGACTTAATGAAAAACTGTTTTTT.

The chain joins TRBV25-1 to TRBJ1-3, with D possibly TRBD1 on 5 matching bases. The ends were cut back, 2 bases at V and 4 bases at J, with 18 bases in the middle. Germline V lookup: CDR1 MGHDK, CDR2 SYGVNS. This CDR3 contains 17 residues. The chain's CDR3 is CASSEPRGREDGNTIYF. The DNA for the CDR3 is TGTGCCAGCAGTGAACCTAGAGGCAGGGAAGACGGAAACACCATATATTTT. The full variable domain, completed using reference TRBV25-1 and TRBJ1-3, is EADIYQTPRYLVIGTGKKITLECSQTMGHDKMYWYQQDPGMELHLIHYSYGVNSTEKGDLSSESTVSRIRTEHFPLTLESARPSHTSQYLCASSEPRGREDGNTIYFGEGSWLTVV.

The table lists this clone with a count of one. This sequence joins TRBV1 and TRBJ2-3; TRBD2, the table's D call, was not compared with the DNA. TRBV1 corresponds to a pseudogene. This CDR3 comprises 18 residues. The CDR3: CTSSQELAGGTSTDTQYF. Written as DNA, the CDR3 is TGCACCAGCAGCCAAGAACTAGCGGGGGGCACTAGCACAGATACGCAGTATTTT.

The V call is TRBV12-5, the J call TRBJ1-5; TRBD1 agrees at 9 bases. With V trimmed by 2 bases and J by 0 bases, 8 bases remained unmatched. This CDR3 spans 18 amino acids. In germline, CDR1 is LGHNT, CDR2 FRNRAP. The CDR3 DNA follows: TGTGCTAGTGGTTTGTTCGCGGGACAGGGTTTTAGCAATCAGCCCCAGCATTTT. Protein sequence: CASGLFAGQGFSNQPQHF. Looking up the rest from reference TRBV12-5 and TRBJ1-5 gives the full variable domain: DARVTQTPRHKVTEMGQEVTMRCQPILGHNTVFWYRQTMMQGLELLAYFRNRAPLDDSGMPKDRFSAEMPDATLATLKIQPSEPRDSAVYFCASGLFAGQGFSNQPQHFGDGTRLSIL.

The chain couples TRBV4-2 to TRBJ1-2; D gene uncertain. This CDR3 contains 12 residues. V shed 3 bases and J shed 8 bases, with 10 bases lying between them. CDR1 is LGHNA and CDR2 is YNFKEQ in the germline V gene. For the CDR3, the DNA is TGTGCCAGCAGCCATCCGGTTAACGGCTACACCTTC. Amino acid sequence: CASSHPVNGYTF.

V is TRBV5-8 and J is TRBJ1-1; 8 bases match TRBD1. Germline lookup yields CDR1 SGHTS and CDR2 YDEGEE. V lost 1 base, J lost 1 base, and 9 bases stayed unmatched. This CDR3 contains 17 residues. The CDR3, as DNA: TGTGCCAGCAGCTTGAACCGCGGACAGGGACGGAACACTGAAGCTTTCTTT. Its translation is CASSLNRGQGRNTEAFF.

This clone turned up a few times. This sequence joins TRBV28 and TRBJ1-2, with 9 bases lining up with TRBD1. CDR3 length: 15 residues. J lost 4 bases, V lost 5 bases, and 8 bases had no gene match. In germline, CDR1 is MDHEN, CDR2 SYDVKM. For the CDR3, the DNA is TGTGCCAGCAGTATGCCCGGGACAGGGTTCTATGGCTACACCTTC. Amino acids: CASSMPGTGFYGYTF.

The rearrangement uses TRBV2 and TRBJ2-2; D is uncertain. The CDR3 totals 15 residues. Looked up from germline, CDR1 is SNHLY and CDR2 is FYNNEI. Trimming took off 5 bases at V and 0 bases at J, with 10 bases between the two ends. The DNA of the CDR3 is TGTGCCAGCAGTTCAGAGGTCGCGAACACCGGGGAGCTGTTTTTT. This gives the protein CASSSEVANTGELFF.

The gene calls are TRBV4-2 and TRBJ2-1, with TRBD1 matching 8 bases. The germline gives CDR1 LGHNA, CDR2 YNFKEQ. The CDR3 contains 16 residues. The ends lost 3 bases at V and 2 bases at J; junction bases unmatched: 6. CDR3 loop: CASSQGGQVTYNEQFF. For the CDR3, the DNA is TGTGCCAGCAGCCAGGGGGGACAGGTGACCTACAATGAGCAGTTCTTC.

The rearrangement links TRBV30 to TRBJ1-1; D possibly corresponds to TRBD1 (5 bases). Germline V gene lookup returns CDR1 GTSNPN and CDR2 SVGIG (reference sequence). The CDR3 runs to 12 residues. V dropped 5 bases and J dropped 11 bases, with 18 bases sitting between them. Written as DNA, the CDR3 is TGTGCCTGGGACGTGGGGCGAAAGGAGGCTTTCTTT. Protein: CAWDVGRKEAFF.

The chain joins TRBV4-2 to TRBJ2-7; 12 nucleotides match TRBD2. Per the germline V gene, CDR1 is LGHNA and CDR2 is YNFKEQ. The CDR3 length is 17 residues. V trimming: 2 bases; J trimming: 0 bases; junction bases outside the gene matches: 5. DNA of the CDR3: TGTGCCAGCAGCCAACGACTAGCGGGGGCGAGCTCCTACGAGCAGTACTTC. It specifies CASSQRLAGASSYEQYF.

In its sample, this clone was seen a few times. The CDR3 DNA sequence: TGTGCCAGCAGCTTCGGGGGGAGAGATCAGCCCCAGCATTTT. Its protein is CASSFGGRDQPQHF. J is TRBJ1-5 and V is TRBV7-8; maybe TRBD1 (5 bases). V was shortened by 3 bases and J by 5 bases, with 11 bases between the two germline ends. Germline values: CDR1 SGHVS, CDR2 FQNEAQ. The CDR3 consists of 14 residues.

The rearrangement joins TRBV20-1 to TRBJ1-2; 8 nucleotides line up with TRBD1. CDR3 length equals 11 residues. CDR1 DFQATT and CDR2 SNEGSKA come from the germline V gene (reference sequence). The V segment lost 5 bases and the J segment 6 bases; nucleotides outside the gene matches: 2. Here the CDR3 reads CSAEDRDGYTF. The CDR3 DNA sequence: TGCAGTGCTGAGGACAGGGATGGCTACACCTTC.

This clone appeared once. Since no conserved phenylalanine or tryptophan closes the CDR3, a read error is the likely cause. The chain recombines TRBV7-9 with TRBJ1-2, with no clear D. From germline, CDR1 is SEHNR and CDR2 FQNEAQ (reference sequence). The CDR3 is 13 amino acids. V gave up 1 base and J gave up 5 bases, with 8 bases separating them. The CDR3 reads CASSLVAEYGYTL. For the CDR3, the DNA is TGTGCCAGCAGCTTAGTGGCGGAGTATGGCTACACCCTC.